The entry that follows covers one T cell receptor (beta chain) sequence. The antigen it binds to is not known. Base qualities were left out, and no much larger clone turns up one base away. The collaborating institutions used their own protocols to collect whole blood in K2EDTA tubes. For TCRbeta analysis, collaborator samples were shipped as frozen whole blood, as isolated PBMCs, or as DNA extracted from either sample type. TCRbeta CDR3 regions were amplified from genomic DNA by means of the immunoSEQ Assay, a bias-controlled multiplex PCR. For the original study's pipeline: The number of nucleated cells in each sample was estimated by amplification of reference gene primers within the assay. To quantify the absolute abundance of each unique TCRbeta CDR3 rearrangement, sequence reads were collapsed and filtered. For each sample, productive Simpson clonality was calculated as the square root of Simpson's diversity index over productive rearrangements. The source is immuneACCESS, and TCRdb retained only in-frame sequences with V and J called. Part of the clones is not carried over; for the studies checked, unresolved V genes explain less than half of this, and the remainder is unexplained. V and J calls and clone size are those listed in that table; D and trimming were worked out from the DNA. The sample yields roughly 110,000 clones; approximately 80% were counted once. The ten top clones hold about 10% of the sample.

Inclusive of the bounding cysteine and phenylalanine, the CDR3 is 15 residues long. The CDR3 DNA has 45 bases and is translated from base 1. For this chain, trimming is 4 bases at the V end and 4 bases at the J end, and the number of junction bases without a gene match is 4. Based on the germline V gene (reference sequence), the CDR1 and CDR2 sequences are MNHEY and SMNVEV. This sample stems from a study of blood T cell repertoires in COVID-19 (dated by TCRdb to between 2020 and 2021). Looking at the study overall: Collaborator samples came from the United States, Italy and Spain and covered acute and convalescent phases of COVID-19. The prospective study material was composed of cDNA or gDNA derived from T cells, B-cell-depleted T cells, or PBMCs. The samples were drawn from the first 160 participants of the ongoing ImmuneRACE study and from over a thousand subjects provided by 6 global collaborators. HLA class I and class II types, where available, came from metadata supplied by the sample provider rather than from assay-based typing. The repertoires were released in a freely available public database intended as a resource for research on the immune response to SARS-CoV-2. The sample metadata nearly always contained a de-identified subject ID, COVID-19 status, age in years and sex. Deeply sampled blood TCRbeta repertoires from subjects exposed to, actively infected with, or recovered from COVID-19 were included in the dataset.

What the work shows at the level of the full study, not this receptor alone: The amount of clinical and demographic metadata varied by source and participant and was provided uncurated.

The specimen was peripheral blood. The clonotype was recovered from a human donor in a cohort sampled during active COVID-19. This sequence uses TRBV27 and TRBJ2-6; TRBD1 matches 7 bases in the middle. The CDR3 sequence is CASSSRGWGANVLTF. The DNA reads as follows: TGTGCCAGCAGTTCCAGGGGGTGGGGGGCCAACGTCCTGACTTTC.